The text below deals with one T cell receptor beta chain. What it binds is unknown. This sample is part of a study of T-cell memory formation after mild COVID-19. Study-wide results and limits: Some clones that responded turned up in pre-infection memory, which suggests that cross-reactive memory joined in. The study found contracting CD4+ clones mainly in CM and EM and contracting CD8+ clones in EMRA.

Each CDR3 protein is one row after TCRdb ran MiXCR on the 5' RACE reads. The repertoire holds approximately 200,000 distinct CDR3 sequences, 15% to 20% seen once, with about 1.9% in the top ten. The ends lost 6 bases at V and 7 bases at J; junction bases unmatched: 5. Germline V gives CDR1 KGHSH, CDR2 LQKENI. The CDR3 has 13 residues. The sequenced sample was PBMCs or a T cell subset sorted from them (not recorded which). The gene calls are TRBV18 and TRBJ1-1, with 10 bases fitting TRBD1. This receptor was taken from an adult woman who had mild COVID-19 (a few samples of this study predate the infection). Cell type and time point are not known. The CDR3 loop is CASSPGTGDEAFF. The CDR3 nucleotides read TGTGCCAGCTCGCCCGGGACAGGGGATGAAGCTTTCTTT.